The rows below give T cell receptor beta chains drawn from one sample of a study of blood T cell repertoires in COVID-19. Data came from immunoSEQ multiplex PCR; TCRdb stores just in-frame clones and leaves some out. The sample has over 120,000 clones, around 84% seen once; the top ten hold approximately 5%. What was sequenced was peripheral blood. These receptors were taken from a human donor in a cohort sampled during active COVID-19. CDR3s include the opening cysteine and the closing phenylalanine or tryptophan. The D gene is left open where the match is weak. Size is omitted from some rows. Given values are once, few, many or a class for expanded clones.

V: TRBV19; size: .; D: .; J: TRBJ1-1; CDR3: CASKWVGDEAFF; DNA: TGTGCCAGTAAGTGGGTTGGAGATGAAGCTTTCTTT
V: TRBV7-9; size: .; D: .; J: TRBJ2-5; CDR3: CASSLRRAGQETQYF; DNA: TGTGCCAGCAGCTTGAGGAGGGCAGGCCAAGAGACCCAGTACTTC
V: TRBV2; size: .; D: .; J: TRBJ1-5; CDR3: CASSLNSGGREVNQPQHF; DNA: TGTGCCAGCAGCCTCAACTCGGGAGGCAGGGAGGTAAATCAGCCCCAGCATTTT
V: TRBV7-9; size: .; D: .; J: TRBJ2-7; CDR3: CASTKGRDEQYF; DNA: TGTGCCAGCACTAAAGGCAGGGACGAGCAGTACTTC
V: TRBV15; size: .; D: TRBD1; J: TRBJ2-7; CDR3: CATSSVRQGRSYEQYF; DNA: TGTGCCACCAGCTCTGTTCGACAGGGGAGGTCCTACGAGCAGTACTTC
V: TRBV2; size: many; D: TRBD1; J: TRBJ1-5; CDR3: CASSPGTGAKTQHF; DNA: TGTGCCAGCAGCCCCGGGACAGGGGCCAAGACCCAGCATTTT
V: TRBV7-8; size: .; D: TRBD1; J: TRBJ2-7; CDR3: CASSLEGARREQYF; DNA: TGTGCCAGCAGCTTAGAGGGGGCGCGGCGCGAGCAGTACTTC
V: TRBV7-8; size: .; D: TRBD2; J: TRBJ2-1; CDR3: CASSLVAVLAAPGEQFF; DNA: TGTGCCAGCAGCTTAGTAGCGGTACTAGCGGCTCCCGGGGAGCAGTTCTTC
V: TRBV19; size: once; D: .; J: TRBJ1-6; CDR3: CASSIESRAFLGSPLHF; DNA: TGTGCCAGTAGTATAGAGTCCCGAGCGTTCCTCGGGTCACCCCTCCACTTT
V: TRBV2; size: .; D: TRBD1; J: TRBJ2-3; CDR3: CASSEDRVPQRASDTQYF; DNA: TGTGCCAGCAGTGAGGACAGGGTCCCTCAGCGGGCCTCAGATACGCAGTATTTT
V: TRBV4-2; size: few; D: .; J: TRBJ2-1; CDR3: CASSQVGGRAGNEQFF; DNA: TGTGCCAGCAGCCAAGTAGGTGGTAGGGCGGGAAATGAGCAGTTCTTC
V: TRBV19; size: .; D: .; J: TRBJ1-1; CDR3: CASSIQGPMNTEAFF; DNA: TGTGCCAGTAGTATACAGGGTCCTATGAACACTGAAGCTTTCTTT
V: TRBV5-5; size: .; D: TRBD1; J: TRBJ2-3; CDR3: CASSQNGQGTDTQYF; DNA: TGTGCCAGCAGTCAGAACGGACAGGGCACAGATACGCAGTATTTT
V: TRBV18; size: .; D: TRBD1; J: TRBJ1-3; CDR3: CASSLEQGPLQNTIYF; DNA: TGTGCCAGCTCTCTTGAACAGGGGCCCCTCCAAAACACCATATATTTT
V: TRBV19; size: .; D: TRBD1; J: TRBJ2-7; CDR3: CASSRGQGLYEQYF; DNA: TGTGCCAGTAGTAGGGGACAGGGTTTGTACGAGCAGTACTTC
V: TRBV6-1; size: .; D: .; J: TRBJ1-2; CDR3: CASSEAGGTRAGYTF; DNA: TGTGCCAGCAGTGAAGCAGGAGGGACGCGGGCTGGCTACACCTTC
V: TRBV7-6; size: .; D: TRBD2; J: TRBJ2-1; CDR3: CASSLRASGNNEQFF; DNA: TGTGCCAGCAGCTTAAGGGCTAGCGGAAACAATGAGCAGTTCTTC
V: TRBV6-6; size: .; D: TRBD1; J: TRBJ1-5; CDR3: CASSYSGQGQPQHF; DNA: TGTGCCAGCAGTTACTCGGGACAGGGTCAGCCCCAGCATTTT
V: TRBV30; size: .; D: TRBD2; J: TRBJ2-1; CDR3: CAWRTSGGTTYNEQFF; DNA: TGTGCGTGGCGAACTAGCGGGGGAACAACTTACAATGAGCAGTTCTTC
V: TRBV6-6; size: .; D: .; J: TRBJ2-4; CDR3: CASSPTWRDWAKNIQYF; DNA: TGTGCCAGCAGTCCCACCTGGCGGGATTGGGCCAAAAACATTCAGTACTTC
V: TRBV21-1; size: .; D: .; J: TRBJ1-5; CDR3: CASSKVGGPPGGNQPQHF; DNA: TGTGCCAGCAGCAAAGTGGGGGGGCCCCCAGGGGGCAATCAGCCCCAGCATTTT
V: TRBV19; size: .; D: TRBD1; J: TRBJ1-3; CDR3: CASSTDRGSGNTIYF; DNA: TGTGCCAGTAGCACCGACAGGGGCTCTGGAAACACCATATATTTT
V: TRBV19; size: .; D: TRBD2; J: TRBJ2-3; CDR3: CASSRASGRATDTQYF; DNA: TGTGCCAGTAGTAGGGCTAGCGGGAGGGCCACAGATACGCAGTATTTT
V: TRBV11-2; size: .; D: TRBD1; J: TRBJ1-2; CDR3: CASSQRQGMGYGYTF; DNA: TGTGCCAGCAGCCAAAGACAGGGTATGGGCTATGGCTACACCTTC
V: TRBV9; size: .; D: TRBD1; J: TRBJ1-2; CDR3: CASSSWDRGINYGYTF; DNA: TGTGCCAGCAGCAGTTGGGACAGGGGTATAAACTATGGCTACACCTTC
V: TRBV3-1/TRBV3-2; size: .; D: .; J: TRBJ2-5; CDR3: CASSSGVQETQYF; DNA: TGTGCCAGCAGCTCGGGGGTACAAGAGACCCAGTACTTC
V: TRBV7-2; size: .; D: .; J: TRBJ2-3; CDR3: CASRRTGSTDTQYF; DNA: TGTGCCAGCAGACGAACAGGGTCCACAGATACGCAGTATTTT
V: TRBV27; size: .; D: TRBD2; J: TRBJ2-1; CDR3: CASSPRLAAYNEQFF; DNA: TGTGCCAGCAGTCCCCGACTAGCGGCGTACAATGAGCAGTTCTTC
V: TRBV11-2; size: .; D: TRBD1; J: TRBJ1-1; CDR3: CASSLGTGRNEIAFF; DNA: TGTGCCAGCAGCTTAGGGACAGGGCGAAACGAAATAGCTTTCTTT
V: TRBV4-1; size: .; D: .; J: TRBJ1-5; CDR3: CASSQDLEGAQHF; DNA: TGCGCCAGCAGCCAAGATCTAGAGGGTGCCCAGCATTTT
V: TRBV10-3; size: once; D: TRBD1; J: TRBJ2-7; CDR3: CATQGANLYEQYF; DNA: TGTGCCACCCAGGGGGCGAATTTGTACGAGCAGTACTTC
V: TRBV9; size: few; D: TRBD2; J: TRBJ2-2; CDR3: CASSVTPSGGTTGELFF; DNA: TGTGCCAGCAGCGTAACTCCTAGCGGGGGCACCACCGGGGAGCTGTTTTTT
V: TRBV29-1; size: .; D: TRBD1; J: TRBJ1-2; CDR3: CSVESRGPAYTF; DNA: TGCAGCGTTGAGTCCAGGGGGCCTGCCTACACCTTC
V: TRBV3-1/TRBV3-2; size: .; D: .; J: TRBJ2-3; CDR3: CASSQDLGGADTQYF; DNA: TGTGCCAGCAGCCAAGATCTGGGGGGTGCAGATACGCAGTATTTT
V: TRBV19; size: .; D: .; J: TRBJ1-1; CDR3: CASTLGASLDTEAFF; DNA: TGTGCCAGTACGTTGGGGGCGTCTCTGGACACTGAAGCTTTCTTT
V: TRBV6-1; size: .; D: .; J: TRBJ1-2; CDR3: CASSEAAIRDDYGYTF; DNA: TGTGCCAGCAGTGAAGCGGCGATCCGGGATGACTATGGCTACACCTTC
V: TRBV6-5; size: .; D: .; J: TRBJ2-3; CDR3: CASSQGDTQYF; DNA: TGTGCCAGCAGCCAGGGAGATACGCAGTATTTT
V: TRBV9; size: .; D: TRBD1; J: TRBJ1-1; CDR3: CASTRDRGTGDTEAFF; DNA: TGTGCCAGCACCCGGGACAGGGGAACCGGGGACACTGAAGCTTTCTTT
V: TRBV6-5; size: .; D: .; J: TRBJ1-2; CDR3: CASSYSLLANYGYTF; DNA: TGTGCCAGCAGTTACTCCCTTTTAGCTAACTATGGCTACACCTTC
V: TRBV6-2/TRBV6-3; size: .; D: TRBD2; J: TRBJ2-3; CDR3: CASSPRPGGGTDTQYF; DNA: TGTGCCAGCAGCCCACGACCCGGGGGGGGTACAGATACGCAGTATTTT
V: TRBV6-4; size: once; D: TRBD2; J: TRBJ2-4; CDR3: CATSGRPKNIQYF; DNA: TGTGCGACTAGCGGGAGGCCCAAAAACATTCAGTACTTC
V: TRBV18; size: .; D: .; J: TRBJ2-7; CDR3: CASSPPVSPFYEQYF; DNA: TGTGCCAGCTCACCACCGGTCAGTCCCTTTTACGAGCAGTACTTC
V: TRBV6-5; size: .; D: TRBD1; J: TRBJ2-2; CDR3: CASRTGTGDTGELFF; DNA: TGTGCCAGCAGGACGGGGACAGGGGACACCGGGGAGCTGTTTTTT
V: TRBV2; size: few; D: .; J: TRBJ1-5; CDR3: CASAEVRQPQHF; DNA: TGTGCCAGCGCTGAGGTCCGGCAGCCCCAGCATTTT
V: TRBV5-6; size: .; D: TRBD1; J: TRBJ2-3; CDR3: CASSHRDRGGTDTQYF; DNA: TGTGCCAGCAGCCACCGGGACAGGGGGGGCACAGATACGCAGTATTTT
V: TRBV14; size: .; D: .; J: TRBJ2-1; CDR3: CASSQDPNYYNEQFF; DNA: TGTGCCAGCAGTCAAGACCCTAATTACTACAATGAGCAGTTCTTC
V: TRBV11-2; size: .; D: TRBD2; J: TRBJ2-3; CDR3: CASSSLAGGGTDTQYF; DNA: TGTGCCAGCAGCTCACTAGCGGGAGGTGGCACAGATACGCAGTATTTT
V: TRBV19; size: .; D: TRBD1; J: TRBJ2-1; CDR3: CASSISFRGQEFF; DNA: TGTGCCAGTAGTATAAGTTTCAGGGGGCAGGAGTTCTTC
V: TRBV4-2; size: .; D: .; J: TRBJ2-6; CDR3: CASSQDWRGAGANVLTF; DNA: TGTGCCAGCAGCCAAGATTGGAGAGGAGCTGGGGCCAACGTCCTGACTTTC
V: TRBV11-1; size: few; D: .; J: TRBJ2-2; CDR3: CASGGANTGELFF; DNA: TGTGCCAGCGGGGGCGCGAACACCGGGGAGCTGTTTTTT
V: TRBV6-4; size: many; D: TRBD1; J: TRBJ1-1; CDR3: CASSPRQGAEAFF; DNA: TGTGCCAGCTCCCCCCGACAGGGCGCTGAAGCTTTCTTT
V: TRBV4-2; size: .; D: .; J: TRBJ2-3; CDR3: CASSQASSTDTQYF; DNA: TGTGCCAGCAGCCAAGCTAGCAGCACAGATACGCAGTATTTT
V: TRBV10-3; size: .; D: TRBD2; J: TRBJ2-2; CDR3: CAITAGEATGELFF; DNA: TGTGCCATCACAGCGGGAGAAGCCACCGGGGAGCTGTTTTTT
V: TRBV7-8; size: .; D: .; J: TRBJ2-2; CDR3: CASSPDHGGWAGELFF; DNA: TGTGCCAGCAGCCCGGACCACGGGGGTTGGGCCGGGGAGCTGTTTTTT
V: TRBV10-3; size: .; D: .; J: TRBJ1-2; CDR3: CAIMASGSNYGYTF; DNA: TGTGCCATCATGGCCAGCGGCTCTAACTATGGCTACACCTTC
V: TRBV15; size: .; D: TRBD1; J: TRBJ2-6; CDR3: CATSREGQGNPGANVLTF; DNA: TGTGCCACCAGCAGAGAGGGACAGGGAAACCCTGGGGCCAACGTCCTGACTTTC
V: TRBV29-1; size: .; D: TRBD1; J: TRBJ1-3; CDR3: CSVHRGNSGNTIYF; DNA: TGCAGCGTTCACAGGGGCAACTCTGGAAACACCATATATTTT
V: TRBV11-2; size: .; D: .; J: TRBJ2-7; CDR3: CASSLQLEAYEQYF; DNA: TGTGCCAGCAGCTTACAACTTGAAGCCTACGAGCAGTACTTC
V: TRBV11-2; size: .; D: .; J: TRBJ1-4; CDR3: CASSSALPSGLFF; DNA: TGTGCCAGCAGCTCAGCACTTCCTTCGGGACTGTTTTTT
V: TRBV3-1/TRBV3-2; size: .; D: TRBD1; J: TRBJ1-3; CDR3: CASQRGPGNTIYF; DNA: TGTGCCAGTCAGAGGGGGCCCGGAAACACCATATATTTT